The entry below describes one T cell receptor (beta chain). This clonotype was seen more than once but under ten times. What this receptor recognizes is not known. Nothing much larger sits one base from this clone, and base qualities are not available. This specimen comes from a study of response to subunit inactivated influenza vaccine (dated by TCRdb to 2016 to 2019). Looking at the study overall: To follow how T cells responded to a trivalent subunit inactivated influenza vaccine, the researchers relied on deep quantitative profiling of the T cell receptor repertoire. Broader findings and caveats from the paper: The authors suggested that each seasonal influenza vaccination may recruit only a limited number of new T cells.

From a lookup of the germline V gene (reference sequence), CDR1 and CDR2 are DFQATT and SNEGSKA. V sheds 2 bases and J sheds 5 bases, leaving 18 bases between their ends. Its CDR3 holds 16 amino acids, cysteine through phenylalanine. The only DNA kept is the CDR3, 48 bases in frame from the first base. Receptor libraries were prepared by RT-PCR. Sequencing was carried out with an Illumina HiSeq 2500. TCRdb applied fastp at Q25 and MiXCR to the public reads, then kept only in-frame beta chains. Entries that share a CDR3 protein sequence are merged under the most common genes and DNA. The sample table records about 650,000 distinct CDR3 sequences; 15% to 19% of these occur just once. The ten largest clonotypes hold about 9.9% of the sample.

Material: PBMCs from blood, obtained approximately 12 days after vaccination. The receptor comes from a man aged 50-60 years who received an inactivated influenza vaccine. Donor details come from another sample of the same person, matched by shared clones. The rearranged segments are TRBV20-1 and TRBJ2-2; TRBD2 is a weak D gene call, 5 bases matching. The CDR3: CSARFPQVRGTGELFF. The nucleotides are TGCAGTGCTAGATTCCCTCAGGTCAGAGGGACCGGGGAGCTGTTTTTT.